This T cell receptor beta chain was identified during a study of T cells expressing NK-cell markers (dated by TCRdb to 2020 to 2021). A note on the overall study: TCR beta-chain repertoires were profiled in sorted CD3+CD56+NKG2C+, CD3+CD56+NKG2C- and CD3+CD56-NKG2C+ T-cell subsets from roughly eight donors. Among the eight sequenced donors, seven were HCMV-seropositive and one was HCMV-seronegative. The study sequenced eight donors, all healthy volunteers chosen at random: three men and five women. The libraries were sequenced on Illumina HiSeq 2000/2500, MiSeq or NextSeq, producing 2 x 150 bp reads. What the work shows at the level of the full study, not this receptor alone: In six donors, the dominant CD3+CD56+NKG2C+ clonotypes ranked among the top 10 CD8+ clonotypes, making up roughly 1.0-8% of CD8+ T cells. Whether the expanded NKG2C-expressing T cell clones were specific for HCMV antigens remained unclear. Those dominant clonotypes were again the most abundant among CD3+CD56-NKG2C+ cells in a handful of donors, at about 28.3-65%.

To determine HCMV serostatus, a commercial ELISA kit was used to detect HCMV-specific IgG in serum. Peripheral blood mononuclear cells were isolated from blood by Ficoll density gradient centrifugation. A note on this clonotype: This clone's antigen is unknown.

The instrument was an Illumina HiSeq 2000. TCR beta cDNA libraries were made by 5'RACE template switching that added a universal primer site and unique molecular identifiers. Synthesis of cDNA was primed from the TCR beta constant segment and was followed by two consecutive PCR amplification steps. As for how the authors treated the data: MIGEC handled demultiplexing of the reads and grouping by UMI, while MiTCR was used to assemble and quantify clonotypes. To exclude erroneous sequences, only TCR cDNA sequences supported by at least two reads were retained. Downstream repertoire analysis used the tcR package, and clonotypes were matched across fractions by CDR3 nucleotide sequence plus V segment. VDJmatch was used to annotate antigen specificity against VDJdb, with one amino acid substitution in CDR3 permitted. Each entry corresponds to one CDR3 protein sequence from reads that TCRdb reprocessed, and DNA is not given. TCRdb, rather than the study authors, made the V and J calls. This sample's table has entries for about 140,000 distinct CDR3 sequences. The ten largest clones represent roughly 12% of the sample.

In the germline V gene, CDR1 corresponds to SQVTM and CDR2 to ANQGSEA. The CDR3 runs 13 amino acids, cysteine and phenylalanine included. No DNA is listed. The sequence links TRBV29-1 to TRBJ2-7; TCRdb's assignment of TRBD1 cannot be checked, as there is no DNA. This TCR was sampled from a man aged 18 to 35 in good health. Donor details come from another sample of the same person, matched by shared clones. The source material was blood T cells: a sorted CD56 or NKG2C T cell subset, CD4+ or CD8+ T cells, or bulk PBMC T cells (not recorded which). CDR3 protein: CSVEDPRDHEQYF.